These 30 T cell receptor beta chains came from one sample sequenced in a study of PD-1 blockade in classical Hodgkin lymphoma. TCRdb keeps only in-frame clones here, not all; method: immunoSEQ multiplex PCR. The sample contains 20,000 to 30,000 clones, about 81% of which appear only once. The time point was: cycle 4 day 1 (C4D1), after less than seven weeks of nivolumab. Every single patient, without exception, relapsed after autologous stem cell transplantation, and brentuximab vedotin exposure varied. The input for sequencing was peripheral blood mononuclear cells (PBMCs), taken before the fourth cycle of nivolumab. The receptors shown here come from a human donor with classical Hodgkin lymphoma.

V usage is TRBV4-2 and J usage is TRBJ2-6; 7 nucleotides align to TRBD1. This CDR3 contains 16 residues. Germline loops: CDR1 LGHNA, CDR2 YNFKEQ. Trimming cost V 3 bases and J 0 bases; bases outside gene matches: 2. CDR3 region: CASSHWDSSGANVLTF. The CDR3 bases are TGTGCCAGCAGCCACTGGGACAGCTCTGGGGCCAACGTCCTGACTTTC.

V usage is TRBV27 and J usage is TRBJ1-1, with D maybe TRBD1 (5 bases). Trimming removed 3 bases at V and 3 bases at J, with 11 bases between. Germline CDR1 is MNHEY and CDR2 is SMNVEV (reference sequence). The CDR3 length is 14 residues. The CDR3 coding sequence is TGTGCCAGCAGTTTGTCGGGGGGGGACACTGAAGCTTTCTTT. Translated: CASSLSGGDTEAFF.

The CDR3 region is CASSLFGGAADTQYF. CDR3 in DNA: TGTGCCAGCAGCCTCTTTGGGGGGGCCGCAGATACGCAGTATTTT. This chain connects TRBV6-6 to TRBJ2-3; TRBD2 is a possible D gene (7 bases). Germline V gives CDR1 MNHNY, CDR2 SVGAGI (reference sequence). V lost 6 bases to trimming and J lost 4 bases, with 17 bases between them. This CDR3 spans 15 amino acids.

The chain carries TRBV28 and TRBJ1-2; D is ambiguous. Per germline, CDR1 MDHEN and CDR2 SYDVKM. The CDR3 covers 16 residues. V lost 4 bases to trimming and J lost 1 base, with 16 bases between them. In DNA, the CDR3 is TGTGCCAGCAGTTCCGTAATAGGGATTCTTAACTATGGCTACACCTTC. It codes for CASSSVIGILNYGYTF.

The gene calls are TRBV18 and TRBJ2-1; 8 bases line up with TRBD2. Trimming at V came to 3 bases and at J to 8 bases, leaving 6 bases not matched to a gene. This CDR3 has 14 residues. Germline CDR1 is KGHSH and CDR2 is LQKENI. CDR3 nucleotide sequence: TGTGCCAGCTCACCCGGACTAGCTGGGCATGAGCAGTTCTTC. It specifies CASSPGLAGHEQFF.

V usage is TRBV9 and J usage is TRBJ1-3; TRBD1 matches 7 bases. The ends lost 0 bases at V and 2 bases at J; junction bases unmatched: 14. The germline CDR1 and CDR2 sequences are SGDLS and YYNGEE. The CDR3 runs 19 residues. CDR3 DNA sequence: TGTGCCAGCAGCGTAGATCCTAGGGGACGGGACAGAACTGGAAACACCATATATTTT. Translation gives CASSVDPRGRDRTGNTIYF.

V usage is TRBV11-2 and J usage is TRBJ1-2; no definite D call. V was pared by 4 bases and J by 5 bases, with 11 bases between. This CDR3 has 13 residues. Germline CDR1 SGHAT, CDR2 FQNNGV. CDR3 sequence: CASSSPRRYGYTF. CDR3 DNA sequence: TGTGCCAGCAGCTCCCCCAGGAGATATGGCTACACCTTC.

The rearrangement links TRBV14 to TRBJ2-2; 9 bases agree with TRBD1. The CDR3 has 15 residues. The V segment lost 5 bases and the J segment 4 bases; nucleotides outside the gene matches: 5. Per the germline V gene, CDR1 is SGHDN and CDR2 is FVKESK. CDR3 region: CASSLDRGGTGELFF. For the CDR3, the DNA is TGTGCCAGCAGCTTGGACAGGGGCGGCACCGGGGAGCTGTTTTTT.

This clone occurred once. The chain is built from TRBV15 and TRBJ1-1; D gene uncertain. Germline CDR1 LNHNV, CDR2 YYDKDF (reference sequence). The CDR3 contains 14 residues. The V and J ends lost 4 bases and 0 bases respectively, with 9 bases between them. Here the CDR3 reads CATSTGRLNTEAFF. In DNA, the CDR3 is TGTGCCACCAGCACCGGACGGTTGAACACTGAAGCTTTCTTT.

There are a few counts of this clone. The gene calls are TRBV10-2 and TRBJ1-1; 7 bases agree with TRBD1. CDR1 WSHSY and CDR2 SAAADI come from the germline V gene. The CDR3 sequence is 19 residues long. The ends lost 3 bases at V and 8 bases at J; junction bases unmatched: 24. The CDR3 region has the DNA TGCGCCAGCAGTGATTGGGGCTTAAGCTCAAATTTCGGACAGGTGGAAGCTTTCTTT. It encodes CASSDWGLSSNFGQVEAFF.

About this clone: A clone one base away is much larger, so this may be a read error. The chain has TRBV7-9 and TRBJ1-2; D may be TRBD1 (5 bases). V was cut by 1 base and J by 7 bases, with 19 bases left in between. Germline assignment: CDR1 SEHNR and CDR2 FQNEAQ (reference sequence). CDR3 length equals 16 residues. The CDR3 spells CASSLETVPGLGGYTF. The DNA of the CDR3 is TGTGCCAGCAGCTTAGAGACGGTTCCAGGGTTGGGTGGCTACACCTTC.

This clone was picked up a small number of times. V gene TRBV30 combines with J gene TRBJ2-7; TRBD2 might be the D (6 bases). Germline loops: CDR1 GTSNPN, CDR2 SVGIG (reference sequence). Trimming stripped 2 bases from V and 6 bases from J, with 11 bases between. The CDR3 spans 12 residues. CDR3 bases: TGTGCCTGGAGTTGGGACTTGGGCGAGCAGTACTTC. Translation gives CAWSWDLGEQYF.

CDR3 protein: CAISEGGGPNQPQHF. Written as DNA, the CDR3 is TGTGCCATCAGTGAGGGAGGGGGGCCCAATCAGCCCCAGCATTTT. This chain uses TRBV10-3 with TRBJ1-5, with D possibly matching TRBD1 (6 bases). Germline V CDR1 and CDR2: ENHRY, SYGVKD. This CDR3 region has 15 residues. V shed 2 bases and J shed 3 bases, with 11 bases lying between them.

The chain carries TRBV5-6 and TRBJ2-7, with unresolved D. Germline assignment: CDR1 SGHDT and CDR2 YYEEEE. Trimming stripped 1 base from V and 5 bases from J, with 10 bases between. CDR3 length equals 13 residues. This chain's CDR3 is CASSLREFDEQYF. The CDR3 bases are TGTGCCAGCAGCTTGAGGGAATTCGACGAGCAGTACTTC.

The V gene is TRBV7-8, the J gene TRBJ2-1; 8 bases are a match to TRBD2. Trimming cost V 2 bases and J 9 bases; bases outside gene matches: 9. The CDR3 extends over 15 amino acids. Germline V gives CDR1 SGHVS, CDR2 FQNEAQ. The CDR3: CASSLSGSIYVEQFF. In DNA, the CDR3 is TGTGCCAGCAGCTTAAGCGGGAGTATCTATGTTGAGCAGTTCTTC.

V gene TRBV7-2 combines with J gene TRBJ2-7; D remains ambiguous. V lost 4 bases, J lost 7 bases, and 11 bases lay in between. The CDR3 loop spans 12 amino acids. CDR1 is SGHTA and CDR2 is FQGNSA in the germline V gene. DNA for the CDR3: TGTGCCAGCAGCTACCAAGGTCAGGAGCAGTACTTC. It yields the protein CASSYQGQEQYF.

The chain links TRBV7-2 to TRBJ1-5, with 8 nucleotides matching TRBD1. CDR1 SGHTA and CDR2 FQGNSA come from the germline V gene. The CDR3 is made up of 15 amino acids. Losses at the gene ends were 2 bases for V and 6 bases for J; bases not matched to a gene: 6. The CDR3 DNA reads as TGTGCCAGCAGCTTAAGGGGACAGGTCTTTCAGCCCCAGCATTTT. Amino acid sequence: CASSLRGQVFQPQHF.

This chain uses TRBV6-1 with TRBJ2-2, with a possible D match to TRBD1 (6 bases). The CDR3 runs 15 residues. CDR1 is MNHNS, CDR2 SASEGT, per germline. Trimming removed 11 bases from V and 4 bases from J, with 20 bases in between. In DNA, the CDR3 is TGTGCCTGGTATCCCGACAGGAAGGGCACCGGGGAGCTGTTTTTT. It translates to CAWYPDRKGTGELFF.

The V call is TRBV11-2, the J call TRBJ2-7, with 7 bases lining up with TRBD1. The CDR3 consists of 15 residues. Germline loops: CDR1 SGHAT, CDR2 FQNNGV. The ends lost 2 bases at V and 3 bases at J; junction bases unmatched: 7. CDR3 sequence reads: CASSLRPGQNYEQYF. CDR3 coding DNA: TGTGCCAGCAGCTTAAGACCGGGACAGAACTACGAGCAGTACTTC.

This sequence joins TRBV7-6 and TRBJ1-3; 7 positions match TRBD1. Germline V lookup: CDR1 SGHVS, CDR2 FNYEAQ. V lost 2 bases and J lost 4; bases outside the gene matches: 8. The CDR3 is 16 residues long. The CDR3 loop is CASSLWEGAEGNTIYF. DNA for the CDR3: TGTGCCAGCAGCTTATGGGAGGGGGCGGAAGGAAACACCATATATTTT.

The rearrangement joins TRBV2 to TRBJ1-4, with D perhaps matching TRBD1 (5 bases). V lost 7 bases and J 8 bases, leaving 14 bases between the germline ends. Per germline, CDR1 SNHLY and CDR2 FYNNEI. This CDR3 region has 13 residues. CDR3 residues: CASKGQGNEKLFF. CDR3 sequence (DNA): TGTGCCAGCAAAGGGCAGGGAAACGAAAAACTGTTTTTT.

J is TRBJ2-5 and V is TRBV18, with TRBD2 identical over 14 bases. The V and J ends lost 3 bases and 4 bases, in that order; junction bases with no gene match: 7. Germline V gene lookup returns CDR1 KGHSH and CDR2 LQKENI. This CDR3 is built from 17 residues. Here the CDR3 DNA reads TGTGCCAGCTCACCGAAGCCCGGACTAGCGGGAGGAGAGACCCAGTACTTC. Residues: CASSPKPGLAGGETQYF.

The J gene is TRBJ1-2, the V gene TRBV28; no reliable D call. Per the germline V gene, CDR1 is MDHEN and CDR2 is SYDVKM. V shed 5 bases and J shed 7 bases, with 11 bases lying between them. This CDR3 contains 12 residues. The CDR3 loop reads CASSQAQSGYTF. DNA of the CDR3: TGTGCCAGCAGTCAAGCACAGAGTGGCTACACCTTC.

V gene TRBV2 combines with J gene TRBJ2-5; 10 positions match TRBD1. The V gene's germline CDR1 is SNHLY and CDR2 FYNNEI. This CDR3 comprises 14 residues. Trimming removed 8 bases from V and 5 bases from J; junction bases left unmatched: 8. CDR3 amino acids: CASSRDRGAETQYF. The CDR3 nucleotides read TGTGCCAGCTCGCGGGACAGGGGTGCGGAGACCCAGTACTTC.

This chain links TRBV7-9 with TRBJ1-4; 8 positions match TRBD1. The CDR3 contains 13 residues. Germline CDR1 reads SEHNR; CDR2 reads FQNEAQ (reference sequence). V shed 5 bases and J 7 bases; nucleotides not matched to a gene: 3. The CDR3 loop is CASSPRGLEKLFF. The CDR3 DNA sequence: TGTGCCAGCAGCCCCAGGGGGCTTGAAAAACTGTTTTTT.

The gene calls are TRBV2 and TRBJ2-7; TRBD1 is a possible D gene (5 bases). The CDR3 runs 13 residues. Trimming cost V 5 bases and J 0 bases, with 8 bases left between them. Germline V gene data show CDR1 as SNHLY and CDR2 as FYNNEI. The CDR3 region has the DNA TGTGCCAGCAGTAGACAGAGCTCCTACGAGCAGTACTTC. Translated: CASSRQSSYEQYF.

The rearrangement uses TRBV7-2 and TRBJ2-2, with 7 bases matching TRBD2. From germline, CDR1 is SGHTA and CDR2 FQGNSA. Trimming at V came to 6 bases and at J to 6 bases, leaving 13 bases not matched to a gene. The CDR3 has 16 residues. The CDR3 DNA reads TGTGCCAGCAGTACCAATGCCGGGGGGAGAGCCGGGGAGCTGTTTTTT. It encodes CASSTNAGGRAGELFF.

The chain is built from TRBV2 and TRBJ1-2; no clear D. V gave up 4 bases and J gave up 8 bases, with 17 bases separating them. This CDR3 is built from 14 residues. In germline, CDR1 is SNHLY, CDR2 FYNNEI. The CDR3 reads CASSAEDGVEGYTF. The CDR3 bases are TGTGCCAGCAGTGCCGAAGACGGGGTGGAAGGCTACACCTTC.

The genes are TRBV11-2 and TRBJ1-5, with D unclear. Germline-derived CDR1 and CDR2 are SGHAT and FQNNGV. The CDR3 totals 14 residues. V was clipped by 0 bases and J by 11 bases, with 14 bases between them. The CDR3 is CASSLEAQPWTQHF. The DNA for the CDR3 is TGTGCCAGCAGCTTAGAAGCTCAACCATGGACCCAGCATTTT.

The chain uses TRBV4-1 and TRBJ2-1; 14 bases fit TRBD2. This CDR3 is 16 amino acids long. CDR1 and CDR2 (germline): MGHRA, YSYEKL. V lost 1 base and J lost 12; bases outside the gene matches: 8. CDR3 bases: TGCGCCAGCAGCCAAGGAGTGACTAGCGGGGGGGAATTGCAGTTCTTC. Translated, it gives CASSQGVTSGGELQFF.